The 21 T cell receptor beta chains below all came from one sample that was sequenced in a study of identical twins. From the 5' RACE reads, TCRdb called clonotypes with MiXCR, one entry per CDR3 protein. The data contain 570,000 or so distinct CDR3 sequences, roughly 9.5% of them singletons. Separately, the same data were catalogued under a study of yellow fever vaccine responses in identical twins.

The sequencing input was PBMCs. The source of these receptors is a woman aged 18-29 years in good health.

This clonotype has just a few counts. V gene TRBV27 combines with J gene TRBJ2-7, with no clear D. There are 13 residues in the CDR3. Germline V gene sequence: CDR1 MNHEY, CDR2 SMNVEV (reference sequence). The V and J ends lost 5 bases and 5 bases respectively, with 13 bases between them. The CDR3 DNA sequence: TGTGCCAGCAGTGGGTGGGTGGAACACGAGCAGTACTTC. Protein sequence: CASSGWVEHEQYF.

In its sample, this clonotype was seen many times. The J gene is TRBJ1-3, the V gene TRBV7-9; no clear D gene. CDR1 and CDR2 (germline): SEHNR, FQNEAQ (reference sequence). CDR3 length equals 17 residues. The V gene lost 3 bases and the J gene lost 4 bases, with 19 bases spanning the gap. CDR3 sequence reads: CASSFGQVTLSGNTIYF. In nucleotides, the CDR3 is TGTGCCAGCAGCTTCGGCCAGGTGACATTGTCAGGAAACACCATATATTTT.

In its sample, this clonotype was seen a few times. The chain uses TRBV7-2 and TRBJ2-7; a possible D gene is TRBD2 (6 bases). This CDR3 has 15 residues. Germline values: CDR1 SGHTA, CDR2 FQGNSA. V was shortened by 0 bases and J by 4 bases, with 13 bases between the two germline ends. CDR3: CASSLAGQGGYEQYF. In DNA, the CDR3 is TGTGCCAGCAGCTTAGCTGGTCAGGGAGGTTACGAGCAGTACTTC.

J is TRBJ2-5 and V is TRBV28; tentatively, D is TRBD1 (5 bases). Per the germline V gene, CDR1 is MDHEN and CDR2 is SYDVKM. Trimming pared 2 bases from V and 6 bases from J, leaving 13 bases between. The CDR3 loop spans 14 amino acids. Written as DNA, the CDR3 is TGTGCCAGCAGTTTAAGGGGTAGTAGGCAGACCCAGTACTTC. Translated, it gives CASSLRGSRQTQYF.

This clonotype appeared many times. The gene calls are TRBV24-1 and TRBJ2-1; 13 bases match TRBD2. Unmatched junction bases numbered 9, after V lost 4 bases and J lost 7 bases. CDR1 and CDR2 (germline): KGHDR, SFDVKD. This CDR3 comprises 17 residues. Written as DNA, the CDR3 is TGTGCCACCAGTGAGGAGACTAGCGGGAGGACACGAAATGAGCAGTTCTTC. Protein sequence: CATSEETSGRTRNEQFF.

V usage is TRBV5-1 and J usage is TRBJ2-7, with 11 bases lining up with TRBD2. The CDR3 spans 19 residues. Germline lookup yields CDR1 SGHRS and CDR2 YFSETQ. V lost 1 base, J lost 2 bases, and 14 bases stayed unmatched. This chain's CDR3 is CASSLSAKTGTSGTYEQYF. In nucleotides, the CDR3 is TGCGCCAGCAGCTTGTCAGCGAAAACCGGGACTAGCGGTACCTACGAGCAGTACTTC.

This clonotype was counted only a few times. CDR3 bases: TGTGCCAGCAGTCGGTCGGGTGGGAACGAAAAACTGTTTTTT. It translates to CASSRSGGNEKLFF. The chain employs TRBV12-3 or TRBV12-4 and TRBJ1-4, with D unclear. Trimming removed 5 bases at V and 8 bases at J, with 15 bases between. CDR3 length equals 14 residues.

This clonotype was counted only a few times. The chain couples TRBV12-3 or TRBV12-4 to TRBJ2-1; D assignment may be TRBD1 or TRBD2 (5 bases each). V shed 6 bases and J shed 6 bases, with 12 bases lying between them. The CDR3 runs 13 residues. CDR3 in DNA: TGTGCCAGCAGCCCATGGGACGCCAATGAGCAGTTCTTC. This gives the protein CASSPWDANEQFF.

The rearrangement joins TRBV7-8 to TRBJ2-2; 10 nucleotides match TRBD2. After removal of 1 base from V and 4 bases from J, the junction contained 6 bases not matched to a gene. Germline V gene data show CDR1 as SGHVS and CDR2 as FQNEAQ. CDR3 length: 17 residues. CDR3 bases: TGTGCCAGCAGCTTAGATCGGCTAGCGGGAGCCACCGGGGAGCTGTTTTTT. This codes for CASSLDRLAGATGELFF.

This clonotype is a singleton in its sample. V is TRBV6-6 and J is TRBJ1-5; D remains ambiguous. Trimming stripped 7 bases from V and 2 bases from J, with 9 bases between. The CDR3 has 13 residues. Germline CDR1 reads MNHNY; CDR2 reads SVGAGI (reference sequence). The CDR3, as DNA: TGTGCCAGCACCTTACCTGGCAATCAGCCCCAGCATTTT. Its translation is CASTLPGNQPQHF.

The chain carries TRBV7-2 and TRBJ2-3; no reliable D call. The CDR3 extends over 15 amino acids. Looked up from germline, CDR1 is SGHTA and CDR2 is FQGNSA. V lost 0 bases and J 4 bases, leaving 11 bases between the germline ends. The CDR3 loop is CASSLAARNSDTQYF. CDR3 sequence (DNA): TGTGCCAGCAGCTTAGCGGCGCGCAATTCAGATACGCAGTATTTT.

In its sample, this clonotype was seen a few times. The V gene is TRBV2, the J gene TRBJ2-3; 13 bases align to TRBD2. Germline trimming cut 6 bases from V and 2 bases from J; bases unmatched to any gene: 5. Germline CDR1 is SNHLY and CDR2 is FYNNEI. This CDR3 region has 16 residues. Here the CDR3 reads CASSYGLAGVTDTQYF. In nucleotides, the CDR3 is TGTGCCAGCAGCTATGGACTAGCGGGGGTCACAGATACGCAGTATTTT.

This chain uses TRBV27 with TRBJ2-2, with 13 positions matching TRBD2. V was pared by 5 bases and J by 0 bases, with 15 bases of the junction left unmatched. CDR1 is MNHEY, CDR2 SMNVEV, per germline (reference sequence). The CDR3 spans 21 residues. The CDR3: CASSPRFPTSGGSANTGELFF. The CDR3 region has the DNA TGTGCCAGCAGTCCTCGATTCCCGACTAGCGGGGGGTCCGCGAACACCGGGGAGCTGTTTTTT.

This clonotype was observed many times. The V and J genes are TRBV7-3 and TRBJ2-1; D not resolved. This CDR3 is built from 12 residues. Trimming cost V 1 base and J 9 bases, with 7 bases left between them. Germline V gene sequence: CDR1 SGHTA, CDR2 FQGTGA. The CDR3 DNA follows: TGTGCCAGCAGCTTAATTGGCGGTGAGCAGTTCTTC. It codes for CASSLIGGEQFF.

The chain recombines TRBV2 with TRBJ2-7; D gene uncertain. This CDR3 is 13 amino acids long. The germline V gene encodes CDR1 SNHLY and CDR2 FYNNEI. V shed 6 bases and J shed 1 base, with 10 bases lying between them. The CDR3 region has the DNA TGTGCCAGCAGGTCAGACGGATCCTACGAGCAGTACTTC. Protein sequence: CASRSDGSYEQYF.

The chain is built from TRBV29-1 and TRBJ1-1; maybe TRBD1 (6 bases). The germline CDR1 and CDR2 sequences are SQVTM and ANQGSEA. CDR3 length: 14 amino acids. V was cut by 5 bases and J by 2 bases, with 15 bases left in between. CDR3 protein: CSVPDSPTNTEAFF. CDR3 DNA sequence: TGCAGCGTTCCGGACAGCCCCACCAACACTGAAGCTTTCTTT.

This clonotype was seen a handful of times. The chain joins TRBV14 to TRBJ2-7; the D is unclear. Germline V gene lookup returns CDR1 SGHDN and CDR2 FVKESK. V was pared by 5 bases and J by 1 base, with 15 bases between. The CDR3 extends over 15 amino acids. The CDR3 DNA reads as TGTGCCAGCAGCTCCCATCAAAGTGGTTCCTACGAGCAGTACTTC. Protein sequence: CASSSHQSGSYEQYF.

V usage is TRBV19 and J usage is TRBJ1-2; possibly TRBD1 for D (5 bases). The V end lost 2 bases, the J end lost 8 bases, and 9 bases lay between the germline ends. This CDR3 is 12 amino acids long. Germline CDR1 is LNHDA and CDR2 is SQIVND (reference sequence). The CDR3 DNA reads TGTGCCAGTAGTATATCTGGGGACGGCTACACCTTC. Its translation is CASSISGDGYTF.

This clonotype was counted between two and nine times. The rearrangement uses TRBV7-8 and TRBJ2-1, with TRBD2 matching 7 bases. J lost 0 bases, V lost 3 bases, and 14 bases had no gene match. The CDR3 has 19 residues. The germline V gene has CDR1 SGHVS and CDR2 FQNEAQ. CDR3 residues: CASSFSLAETRSSYNEQFF. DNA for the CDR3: TGTGCCAGCAGCTTTAGTCTAGCGGAGACCCGGAGCTCCTACAATGAGCAGTTCTTC.

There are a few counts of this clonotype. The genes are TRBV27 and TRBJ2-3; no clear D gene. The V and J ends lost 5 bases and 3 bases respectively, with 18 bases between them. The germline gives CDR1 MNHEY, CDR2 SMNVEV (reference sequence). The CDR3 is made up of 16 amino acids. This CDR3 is CASSLYWSDITDTQYF. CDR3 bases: TGTGCCAGCAGTCTTTACTGGAGCGATATAACAGATACGCAGTATTTT.

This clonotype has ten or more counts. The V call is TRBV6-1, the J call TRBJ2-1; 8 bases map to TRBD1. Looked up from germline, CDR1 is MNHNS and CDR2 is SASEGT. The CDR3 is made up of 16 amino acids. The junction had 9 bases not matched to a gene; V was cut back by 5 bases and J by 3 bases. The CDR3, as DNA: TGTGCCAGCAGTAAAAGGCCAGGGGGCTTCTACAATGAGCAGTTCTTC. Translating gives CASSKRPGGFYNEQFF.